The T cell receptor (beta chain) under discussion was sequenced for a study of T cells in Graves' hyperthyroidism and ophthalmopathy. Notes on the study in general: Ophthalmopathy and stable hyperthyroidism were told apart by a 13 V-J model.

TCR beta CDR3 region amplification was performed from RNA transcripts. The HTBI primer set drove a first-round RT-PCR of the TCR CDR3. Each CDR3 protein is one row after TCRdb ran MiXCR on the multiplex PCR reads. Altogether about half a million distinct CDR3 sequences are present, 16% being singletons, with the ten largest covering 25% to 35%. A remark on this clonotype: As yet, its antigen is unknown.

Trimming pared 5 bases from V and 4 bases from J, leaving 12 bases between. The CDR3 extends over 14 amino acids. CDR1 and CDR2 (germline): SGHNT, YENEEA. The chain employs TRBV11-3 and TRBJ2-1; D is unclear. Sequencing was carried out using blood. This clonotype originated in a young woman with Graves' ophthalmopathy. The CDR3 coding sequence is TGTGCCAGCAGCCCTATGGATCGTTACAATGAGCAGTTCTTC. Protein: CASSPMDRYNEQFF.